This entry lists 23 T cell receptor beta chains sequenced from one sample in a study of T cells in Graves' hyperthyroidism and ophthalmopathy. RNA transcripts yielded amplified TCR beta CDR3 regions. In the first-round RT-PCR of the TCR CDR3, the HTBI primer set was used. TCRdb reprocessed the multiplex PCR reads with MiXCR, giving one entry per CDR3 protein. The sample contains under 400,000 distinct CDR3 sequences, about a sixth of which appear only once. The sequencing sample was made of blood. The receptors originated from a woman aged 40 to 55 with Graves' ophthalmopathy.

Ten or more counts support this clonotype. The chain has TRBV19 and TRBJ1-2; D is uncertain. The CDR3 runs to 15 residues. The V end was cut by 4 bases, the J end by 8 bases, with 20 bases between. The germline V gene encodes CDR1 LNHDA and CDR2 SQIVND (reference sequence). The chain's CDR3 is CASSTTPRSTYGYTF. The CDR3 region has the DNA TGTGCCAGTAGTACGACCCCGCGGTCGACTTACGGCTACACCTTC.

In its sample, this clonotype was seen many times. The V gene is TRBV18, the J gene TRBJ2-7; 8 bases fit TRBD2. Trimming at V came to 6 bases and at J to 5 bases, leaving 9 bases not matched to a gene. CDR1 KGHSH and CDR2 LQKENI come from the germline V gene. CDR3 length: 14 residues. The CDR3 region has the DNA TGTGCCAGCTCCAAACGGGAGGGGATCCACGAGCAGTACTTC. Residues: CASSKREGIHEQYF.

In this sample, this clonotype turned up a few times. This chain connects TRBV9 to TRBJ1-5; perhaps TRBD1 as D (6 bases). CDR3 length: 14 amino acids. Trimming shortened V by 3 bases and J by 6 bases, and 13 bases separated the two germline ends. The V gene's germline CDR1 is SGDLS and CDR2 YYNGEE. This CDR3 is CASSGPGAGQPQHF. Written as DNA, the CDR3 is TGTGCCAGCAGCGGTCCGGGGGCGGGTCAGCCCCAGCATTTT. Variable domain in full (rest from reference TRBV9 and TRBJ1-5): DSGVTQTPKHLITATGQRVTLRCSPRSGDLSVYWYQQSLDQGLQFLIQYYNGEERAKGNILERFSAQQFPDLHSELNLSSLELGDSALYFCASSGPGAGQPQHFGDGTRLSIL.

The genes are TRBV11-2 and TRBJ2-7, with a possible D match to TRBD1 (6 bases). V shed 5 bases and J shed 2 bases, with 13 bases lying between them. CDR1 is SGHAT and CDR2 is FQNNGV in the germline V gene. The CDR3 spans 14 residues. DNA for the CDR3: TGTGCCAGCAGCACAGGGTCAAGCCCCTACGAGCAGTACTTC. This encodes CASSTGSSPYEQYF.

This clonotype has ten or more counts. The rearrangement links TRBV30 to TRBJ1-2; perhaps TRBD1 as D (5 bases). Trimming left V 2 bases short and J 6 bases short, with 10 bases between. The CDR3 runs 12 residues. CDR1 GTSNPN and CDR2 SVGIG come from the germline V gene (reference sequence). The CDR3 nucleotides read TGTGCCTGGAGTCCGGGGGAGCATGGCTACACCTTC. It is translated as CAWSPGEHGYTF.

This clonotype was seen repeatedly, ten times or more. This chain connects TRBV6-1 to TRBJ2-7; no definite D call. CDR1 and CDR2 (germline): MNHNS, SASEGT. CDR3 length equals 14 residues. With 6 bases removed from V and 3 bases from J, the gap between germline ends came to 15 bases. CDR3 sequence: CASREIGAGYEQYF. CDR3 DNA sequence: TGTGCCAGCAGGGAAATCGGAGCCGGCTACGAGCAGTACTTC.

This clonotype was counted ten times or more. The chain links TRBV7-2 to TRBJ1-2; 8 nucleotides match TRBD1. Germline trimming cut 2 bases from V and 7 bases from J; bases unmatched to any gene: 6. This CDR3 region has 14 residues. In germline, CDR1 is SGHTA, CDR2 FQGNSA. The CDR3, as DNA: TGTGCCAGCAGCTTACGCACAGGGGGGCTTGGCTACACCTTC. It is translated as CASSLRTGGLGYTF.

CDR3 residues: CASRPTTGTPGYF. The CDR3 DNA follows: TGTGCCAGCAGACCCACCACTGGGACGCCCGGGTACTTC. This rearrangement joins TRBV12-3 or TRBV12-4 to TRBJ2-5, with D perhaps assigned TRBD1 or TRBD2 (5 bases each). V gave up 6 bases and J gave up 13 bases, with 21 bases separating them. This CDR3 is 13 amino acids long.

The chain couples TRBV2 to TRBJ1-2; D is possibly TRBD1 (5 bases). Deletions cut 4 bases from V and 3 bases from J, with 12 bases between. CDR1 SNHLY and CDR2 FYNNEI come from the germline V gene. This CDR3 region has 14 residues. The CDR3 coding sequence is TGTGCCAGCAGTGTCTCGAAGACAGACTATGGCTACACCTTC. It is translated as CASSVSKTDYGYTF.

At least ten counts were recorded for this clonotype. DNA for the CDR3: TGTGCCAGCAGTCCCTTCCTAAGCGGGCCCCTTACCTACGAGCAGTACTTC. Translation gives CASSPFLSGPLTYEQYF. V and J are TRBV28 and TRBJ2-7; the D gene is possibly TRBD2 (6 bases). CDR3 length: 17 amino acids. Germline assignment: CDR1 MDHEN and CDR2 SYDVKM. Trimming shortened V by 5 bases and J by 2 bases, and 22 bases separated the two germline ends.

The chain employs TRBV18 and TRBJ1-1; D gene unclear. This CDR3 spans 16 amino acids. CDR1 and CDR2 from the germline V gene are KGHSH and LQKENI. Trimming took 0 bases from V and 3 from J, leaving 14 bases between them. CDR3 nucleotides: TGTGCCAGCTCACCACCATCTCGCCGCGCGGACACTGAAGCTTTCTTT. Its protein product is CASSPPSRRADTEAFF. Together with reference TRBV18 and TRBJ1-1, the CDR3 gives the full variable domain: NAGVMQNPRHLVRRRGQEARLRCSPMKGHSHVYWYRQLPEEGLKFMVYLQKENIIDESGMPKERFSAEFPKEGPSILRIQQVVRGDSAAYFCASSPPSRRADTEAFFGQGTRLTVV.

CDR3: CASSRQGSNSPLHF. The CDR3 region has the DNA TGTGCCAGCTCACGACAGGGGAGCAATTCACCCCTCCACTTT. V is TRBV18 and J is TRBJ1-6, with 8 nucleotides matching TRBD1. The CDR3 consists of 14 residues. Per germline, CDR1 KGHSH and CDR2 LQKENI. J was trimmed by 7 bases and V by 4 bases; bases with no gene match: 3.

In its sample, this clonotype was seen many times. The chain couples TRBV18 to TRBJ2-5; TRBD1 matches at 7 bases. The ends lost 5 bases at V and 5 bases at J; junction bases unmatched: 8. The CDR3 covers 14 residues. Germline CDR1 and CDR2: KGHSH and LQKENI. CDR3 coding DNA: TGTGCCAGCTCAGTAACAACAGGGGCCGAGACCCAGTACTTC. Translated: CASSVTTGAETQYF. The full variable domain, in which reference TRBV18 and TRBJ2-5 provide the parts outside the CDR3, is NAGVMQNPRHLVRRRGQEARLRCSPMKGHSHVYWYRQLPEEGLKFMVYLQKENIIDESGMPKERFSAEFPKEGPSILRIQQVVRGDSAAYFCASSVTTGAETQYFGPGTRLLVL.

This clonotype was detected many times. The chain carries TRBV5-4 and TRBJ1-2; the D gene is possibly TRBD1 (5 bases). The CDR3 covers 14 residues. Trimming left V 4 bases short and J 4 bases short, with 14 bases between. From germline, CDR1 is SGHNT and CDR2 YYREEE (reference sequence). This chain's CDR3 is CASSRLTEIYGYTF. Here the CDR3 DNA reads TGTGCCAGCAGCAGGTTGACAGAAATCTATGGCTACACCTTC.

The genes are TRBV6-1 and TRBJ2-5, with 7 bases identical to TRBD1. CDR1 is MNHNS and CDR2 is SASEGT in the germline V gene. V was pared by 6 bases and J by 5 bases, with 9 bases of the junction left unmatched. The CDR3 covers 14 residues. The CDR3 sequence is CASSSDRADETQYF. In nucleotides, the CDR3 is TGTGCCAGCAGCTCCGACAGGGCTGACGAGACCCAGTACTTC.

The V and J genes are TRBV6-1 and TRBJ1-5, with D unresolved. The CDR3 spans 13 residues. V lost 1 base, J lost 5 bases, and 6 bases lay in between. Germline V gene sequence: CDR1 MNHNS, CDR2 SASEGT. CDR3 region: CASSEVRDQPQHF. CDR3 nucleotides: TGTGCCAGCAGTGAAGTGAGAGATCAGCCCCAGCATTTT.

This clonotype was seen at least ten times. The chain has TRBV7-8 and TRBJ2-7; the D call may be TRBD1 or TRBD2 (6 bases each). CDR1 is SGHVS and CDR2 is FQNEAQ in the germline V gene. Trimming took 6 bases from V and 3 from J, leaving 12 bases between them. This CDR3 has 13 amino acids. The CDR3 reads CASRGAGNYEQYF. CDR3 nucleotides: TGTGCCAGCAGGGGGGCGGGGAACTACGAGCAGTACTTC.

V and J are TRBV3-1 and TRBJ2-2, with 8 nucleotides matching TRBD2. This CDR3 is built from 17 residues. The germline V gene has CDR1 LGHDT and CDR2 YNNKEL (reference sequence). V gave up 7 bases and J gave up 5 bases; unmatched junction bases: 15. Here the CDR3 DNA reads TGTGCCAGCACCCCCGATCCGGGACTAGGGGGGACCGGGGAGCTGTTTTTT. Translation gives CASTPDPGLGGTGELFF.

The chain has TRBV12-3 or TRBV12-4 and TRBJ2-7; 9 bases are a match to TRBD1. The CDR3 length is 15 residues. Trimming took 6 bases from V and 4 from J; bases not matched to a gene: 10. In nucleotides, the CDR3 is TGTGCCAGCAGACCCCCGGGACAGGGATTATACGAGCAGTACTTC. Translated: CASRPPGQGLYEQYF.

The sample holds many counts of this clonotype. J is TRBJ1-1 and V is TRBV19; tentatively, D is TRBD1 (5 bases). Germline values: CDR1 LNHDA, CDR2 SQIVND (reference sequence). V lost 5 bases and J lost 4, with 20 bases in between. CDR3 length: 16 residues. CDR3 loop: CASSAPGQLGTTEAFF. In DNA form, the CDR3 reads TGTGCCAGTAGTGCGCCCGGGCAGCTCGGGACCACTGAAGCTTTCTTT.

The CDR3 here is CASSYSPGTRSSYEQYF. The CDR3 nucleotides are TGTGCCAGCAGTTACTCTCCCGGGACAAGGAGCTCCTACGAGCAGTACTTC. This sequence joins TRBV6-2 or TRBV6-3 and TRBJ2-7; D is possibly TRBD1 (6 bases). V was trimmed by 0 bases and J by 0 bases, leaving 15 bases between them. This CDR3 comprises 17 residues. CDR1 is MNHEY and CDR2 is SVGEGT in the germline V gene.

V gene TRBV6-1 combines with J gene TRBJ2-5; a weak D match, TRBD1 (5 bases). Per the germline V gene, CDR1 is MNHNS and CDR2 is SASEGT. The ends were cut back, 6 bases at V and 4 bases at J, with 18 bases in the middle. The CDR3 extends over 15 amino acids. CDR3 residues: CASSPPGAGRETQYF. DNA of the CDR3: TGTGCCAGCAGCCCCCCTGGGGCAGGACGAGAGACCCAGTACTTC.

This clonotype was seen many times. The chain joins TRBV9 to TRBJ1-1, with D perhaps TRBD1 (5 bases). Germline V gene lookup returns CDR1 SGDLS and CDR2 YYNGEE. The ends were cut back, 4 bases at V and 1 base at J, with 20 bases in the middle. CDR3 length: 17 residues. The CDR3 nucleotides read TGTGCCAGCAGCCTCACGGACGGCCAGCAGGGGAACACTGAAGCTTTCTTT. Its protein is CASSLTDGQQGNTEAFF.